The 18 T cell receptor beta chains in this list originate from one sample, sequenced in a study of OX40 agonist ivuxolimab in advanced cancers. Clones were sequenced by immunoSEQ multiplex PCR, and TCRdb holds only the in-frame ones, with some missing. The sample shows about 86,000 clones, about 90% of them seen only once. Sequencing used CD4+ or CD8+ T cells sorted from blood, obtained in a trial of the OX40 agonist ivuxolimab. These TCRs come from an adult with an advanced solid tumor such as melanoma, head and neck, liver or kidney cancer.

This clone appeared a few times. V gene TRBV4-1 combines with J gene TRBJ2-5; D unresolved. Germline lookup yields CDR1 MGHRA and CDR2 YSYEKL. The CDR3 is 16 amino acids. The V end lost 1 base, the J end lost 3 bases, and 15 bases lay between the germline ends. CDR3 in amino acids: CASSQVNLVRKETQYF. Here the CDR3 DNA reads TGCGCCAGCAGCCAAGTTAATCTTGTCAGAAAAGAGACCCAGTACTTC.

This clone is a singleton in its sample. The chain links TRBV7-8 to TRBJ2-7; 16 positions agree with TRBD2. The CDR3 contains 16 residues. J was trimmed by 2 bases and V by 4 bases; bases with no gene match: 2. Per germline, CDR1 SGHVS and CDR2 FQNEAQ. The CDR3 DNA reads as TGTGCCAGCAGCTCGGGACTAGCGGGAGGGACCTACGAGCAGTACTTC. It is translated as CASSSGLAGGTYEQYF.

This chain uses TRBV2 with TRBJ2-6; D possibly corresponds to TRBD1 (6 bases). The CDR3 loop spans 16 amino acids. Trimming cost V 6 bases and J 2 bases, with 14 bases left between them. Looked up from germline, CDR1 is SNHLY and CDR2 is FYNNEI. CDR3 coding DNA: TGTGCCAGCAGCGAAACACAGGGAGCTGGGGCCAACGTCCTGACTTTC. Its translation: CASSETQGAGANVLTF. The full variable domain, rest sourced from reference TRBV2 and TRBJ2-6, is EPEVTQTPSHQVTQMGQEVILRCVPISNHLYFYWYRQILGQKVEFLVSFYNNEISEKSEIFDDQFSVERPDGSNFTLKIRSTKLEDSAMYFCASSETQGAGANVLTFGAGSRLTVL.

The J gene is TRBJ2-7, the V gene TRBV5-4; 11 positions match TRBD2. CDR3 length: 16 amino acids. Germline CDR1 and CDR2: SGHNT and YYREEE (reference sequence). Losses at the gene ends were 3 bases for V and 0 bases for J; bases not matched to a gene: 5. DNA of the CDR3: TGTGCCAGCAGCTCAGGACTAGCGGGTCTCTCCTACGAGCAGTACTTC. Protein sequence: CASSSGLAGLSYEQYF.

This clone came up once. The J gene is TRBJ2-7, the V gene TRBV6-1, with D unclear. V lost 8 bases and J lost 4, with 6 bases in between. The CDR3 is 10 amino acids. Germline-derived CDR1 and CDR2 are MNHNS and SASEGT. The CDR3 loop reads CASGFYEQYF. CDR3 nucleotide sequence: TGTGCCAGCGGATTTTACGAGCAGTACTTC.

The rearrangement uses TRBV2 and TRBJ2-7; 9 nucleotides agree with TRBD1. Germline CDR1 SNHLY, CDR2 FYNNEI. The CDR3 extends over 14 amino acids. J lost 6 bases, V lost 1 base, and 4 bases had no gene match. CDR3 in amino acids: CASSEGSTGGEQYF. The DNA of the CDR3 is TGTGCCAGCAGTGAAGGCTCGACAGGGGGCGAGCAGTACTTC.

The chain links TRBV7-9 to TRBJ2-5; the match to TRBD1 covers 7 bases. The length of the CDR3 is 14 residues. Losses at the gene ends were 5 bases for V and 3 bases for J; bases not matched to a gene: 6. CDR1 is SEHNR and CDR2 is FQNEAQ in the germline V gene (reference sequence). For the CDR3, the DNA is TGTGCCAGCAGCCATCCAACAGGGGAAGAGACCCAGTACTTC. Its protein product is CASSHPTGEETQYF. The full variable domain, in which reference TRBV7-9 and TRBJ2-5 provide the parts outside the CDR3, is DTGVSQNPRHKITKRGQNVTFRCDPISEHNRLYWYRQTLGQGPEFLTYFQNEAQLEKSRLLSDRFSAERPKGSFSTLEIQRTEQGDSAMYLCASSHPTGEETQYFGPGTRLLVL.

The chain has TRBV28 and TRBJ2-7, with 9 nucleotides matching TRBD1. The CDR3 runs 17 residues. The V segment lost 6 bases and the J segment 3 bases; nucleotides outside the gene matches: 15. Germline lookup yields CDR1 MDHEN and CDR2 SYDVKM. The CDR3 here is CASSYTIGQGLNYEQYF. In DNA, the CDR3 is TGTGCCAGCAGCTATACAATAGGACAGGGGTTAAACTACGAGCAGTACTTC.

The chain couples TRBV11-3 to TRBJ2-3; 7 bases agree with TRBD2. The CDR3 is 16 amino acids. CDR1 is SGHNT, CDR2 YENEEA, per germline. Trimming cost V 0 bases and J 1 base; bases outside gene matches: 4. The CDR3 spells CASSLEGRAGTDTQYF. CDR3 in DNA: TGTGCCAGCAGCTTAGAAGGGAGGGCCGGCACAGATACGCAGTATTTT.

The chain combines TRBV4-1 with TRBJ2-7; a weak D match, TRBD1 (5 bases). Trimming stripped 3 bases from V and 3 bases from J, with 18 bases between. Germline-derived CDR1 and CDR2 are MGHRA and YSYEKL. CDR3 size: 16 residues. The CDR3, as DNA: TGCGCCAGCAGCCAGGTACAGGCCTTAATTCTCTACGAGCAGTACTTC. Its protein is CASSQVQALILYEQYF.

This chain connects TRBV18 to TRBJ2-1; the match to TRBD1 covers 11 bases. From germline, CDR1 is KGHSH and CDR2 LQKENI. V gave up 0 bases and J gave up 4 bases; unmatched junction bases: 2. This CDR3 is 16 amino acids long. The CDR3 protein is CASSPPDRGLYNEQFF. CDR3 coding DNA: TGTGCCAGCTCACCACCGGACAGGGGGCTATACAATGAGCAGTTCTTC.

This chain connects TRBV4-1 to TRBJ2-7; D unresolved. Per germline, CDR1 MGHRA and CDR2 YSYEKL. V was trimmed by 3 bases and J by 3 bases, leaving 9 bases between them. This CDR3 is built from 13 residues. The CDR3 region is CASSQGLDYEQYF. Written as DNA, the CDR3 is TGCGCCAGCAGCCAGGGATTAGACTACGAGCAGTACTTC.

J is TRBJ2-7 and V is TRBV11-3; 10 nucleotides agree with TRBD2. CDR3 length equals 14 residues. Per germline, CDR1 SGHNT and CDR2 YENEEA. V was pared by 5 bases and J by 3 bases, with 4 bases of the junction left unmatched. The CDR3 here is CASSTTSGNYEQYF. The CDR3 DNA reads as TGTGCCAGCAGCACTACTAGCGGGAACTACGAGCAGTACTTC. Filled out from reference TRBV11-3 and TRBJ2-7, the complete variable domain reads EAGVVQSPRYKIIEKKQPVAFWCNPISGHNTLYWYLQNLGQGPELLIRYENEEAVDDSQLPKDRFSAERLKGVDSTLKIQPAELGDSAVYLCASSTTSGNYEQYFGPGTRLTVT.

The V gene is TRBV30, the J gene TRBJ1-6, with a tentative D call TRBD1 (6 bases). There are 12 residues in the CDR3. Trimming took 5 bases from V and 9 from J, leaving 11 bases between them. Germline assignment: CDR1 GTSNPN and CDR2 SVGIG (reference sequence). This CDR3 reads CAWATGISPLHF. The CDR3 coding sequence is TGTGCCTGGGCAACAGGGATTTCACCCCTCCACTTT.

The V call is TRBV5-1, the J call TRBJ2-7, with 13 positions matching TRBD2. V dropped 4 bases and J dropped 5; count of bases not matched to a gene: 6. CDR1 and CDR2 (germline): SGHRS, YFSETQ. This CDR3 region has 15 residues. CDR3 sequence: CASSLLGLAGNEQYF. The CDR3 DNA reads TGCGCCAGCAGCCTGCTGGGACTAGCGGGAAACGAGCAGTACTTC.

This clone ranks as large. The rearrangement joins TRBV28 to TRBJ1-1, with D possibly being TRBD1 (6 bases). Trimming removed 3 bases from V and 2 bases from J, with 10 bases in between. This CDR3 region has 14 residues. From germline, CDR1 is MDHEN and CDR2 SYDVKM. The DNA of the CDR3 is TGTGCCAGCAGTTTCGCGGGGGCTAACACTGAAGCTTTCTTT. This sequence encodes CASSFAGANTEAFF.

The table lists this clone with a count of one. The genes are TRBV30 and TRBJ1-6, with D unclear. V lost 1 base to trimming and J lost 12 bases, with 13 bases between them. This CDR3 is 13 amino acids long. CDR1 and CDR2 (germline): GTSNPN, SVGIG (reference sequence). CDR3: CAWSELRRQPLHF. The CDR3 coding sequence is TGTGCCTGGAGTGAGTTGAGGAGACAACCCCTCCACTTT.

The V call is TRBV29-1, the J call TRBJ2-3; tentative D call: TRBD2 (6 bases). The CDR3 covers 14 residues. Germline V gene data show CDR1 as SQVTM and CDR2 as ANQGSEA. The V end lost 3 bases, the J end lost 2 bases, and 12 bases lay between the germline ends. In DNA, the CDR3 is TGCAGCGTTGAGGGAGGCAGATTCACAGATACGCAGTATTTT. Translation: CSVEGGRFTDTQYF.